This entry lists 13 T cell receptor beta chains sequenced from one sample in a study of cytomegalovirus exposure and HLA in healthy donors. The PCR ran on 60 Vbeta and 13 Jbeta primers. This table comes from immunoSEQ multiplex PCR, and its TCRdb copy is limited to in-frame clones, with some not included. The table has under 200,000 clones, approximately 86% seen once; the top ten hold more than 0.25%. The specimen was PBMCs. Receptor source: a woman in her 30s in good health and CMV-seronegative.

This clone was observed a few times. DNA for the CDR3: TGTGCCAGCAGTAGTTTCGCCGGGGGTCAGCCCCAGCATTTT. Residues: CASSSFAGGQPQHF. This sequence joins TRBV2 and TRBJ1-5; possible D gene TRBD1, 5 bases. The V gene lost 5 bases and the J gene lost 6 bases, with 14 bases spanning the gap. The CDR3 is 14 amino acids. CDR1 and CDR2 (germline): SNHLY, FYNNEI.

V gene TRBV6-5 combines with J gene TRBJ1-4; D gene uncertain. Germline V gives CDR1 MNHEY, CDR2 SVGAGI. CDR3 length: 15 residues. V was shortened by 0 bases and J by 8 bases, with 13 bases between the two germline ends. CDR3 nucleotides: TGTGCCAGCAGTTACTCCGCCGACTCTTGGGAAAAACTGTTTTTT. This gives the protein CASSYSADSWEKLFF.

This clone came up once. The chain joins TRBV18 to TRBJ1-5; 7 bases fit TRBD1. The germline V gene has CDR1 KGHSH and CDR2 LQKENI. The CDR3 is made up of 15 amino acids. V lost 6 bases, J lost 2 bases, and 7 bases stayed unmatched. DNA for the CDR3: TGTGCCAGCTCGATCGGACAGGCCGGCAATCAGCCCCAGCATTTT. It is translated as CASSIGQAGNQPQHF.

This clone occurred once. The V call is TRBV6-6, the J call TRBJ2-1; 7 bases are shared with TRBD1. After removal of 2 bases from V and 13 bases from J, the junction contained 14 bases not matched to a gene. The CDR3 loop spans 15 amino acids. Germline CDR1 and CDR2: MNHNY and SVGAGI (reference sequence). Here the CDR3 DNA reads TGTGCCAGCAGTTACCCCACTCAGGGGGAAACCCCCCAGTTCTTC. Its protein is CASSYPTQGETPQFF.

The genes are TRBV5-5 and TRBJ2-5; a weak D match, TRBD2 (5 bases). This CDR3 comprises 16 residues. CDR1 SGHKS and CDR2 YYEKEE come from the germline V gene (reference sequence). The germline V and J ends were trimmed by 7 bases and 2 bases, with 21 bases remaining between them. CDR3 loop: CASQFPPADGQETQYF. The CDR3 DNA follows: TGTGCCAGCCAATTCCCGCCAGCGGATGGACAAGAGACCCAGTACTTC.

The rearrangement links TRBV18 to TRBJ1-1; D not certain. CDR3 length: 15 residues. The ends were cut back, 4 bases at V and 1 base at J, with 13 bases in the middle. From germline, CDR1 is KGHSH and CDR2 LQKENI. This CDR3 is CASSLAESTNTEAFF. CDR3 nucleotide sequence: TGTGCCAGCTCACTTGCGGAGAGCACGAACACTGAAGCTTTCTTT.

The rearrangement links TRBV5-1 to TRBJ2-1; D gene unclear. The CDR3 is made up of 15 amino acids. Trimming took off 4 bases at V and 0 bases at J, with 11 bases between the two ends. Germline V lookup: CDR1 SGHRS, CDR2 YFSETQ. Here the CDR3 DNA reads TGCGCCAGCAGCCCACCGGTGCGCTCCTACAATGAGCAGTTCTTC. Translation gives CASSPPVRSYNEQFF. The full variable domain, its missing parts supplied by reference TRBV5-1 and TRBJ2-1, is KAGVTQTPRYLIKTRGQQVTLSCSPISGHRSVSWYQQTPGQGLQFLFEYFSETQRNKGNFPGRFSGRQFSNSRSEMNVSTLELGDSALYLCASSPPVRSYNEQFFGPGTRLTVL.

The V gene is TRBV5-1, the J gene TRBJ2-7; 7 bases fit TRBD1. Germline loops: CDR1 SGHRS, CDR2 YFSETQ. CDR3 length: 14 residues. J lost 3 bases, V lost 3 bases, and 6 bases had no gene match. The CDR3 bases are TGCGCCAGCAGCTACCAGGGACAGAACTACGAGCAGTACTTC. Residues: CASSYQGQNYEQYF.

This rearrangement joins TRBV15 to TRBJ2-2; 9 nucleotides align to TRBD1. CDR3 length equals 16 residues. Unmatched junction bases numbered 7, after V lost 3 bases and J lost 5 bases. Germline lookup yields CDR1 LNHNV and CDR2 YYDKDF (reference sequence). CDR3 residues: CATSSPGTGRTGELFF. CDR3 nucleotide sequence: TGTGCCACCAGCAGTCCCGGGACAGGGAGGACCGGGGAGCTGTTTTTT.

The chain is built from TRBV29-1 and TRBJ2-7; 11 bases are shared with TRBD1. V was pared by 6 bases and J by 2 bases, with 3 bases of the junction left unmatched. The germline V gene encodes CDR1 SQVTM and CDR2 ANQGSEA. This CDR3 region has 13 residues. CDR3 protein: CSVPGQGAYEQYF. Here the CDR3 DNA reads TGCAGCGTCCCGGGACAGGGGGCCTACGAGCAGTACTTC.

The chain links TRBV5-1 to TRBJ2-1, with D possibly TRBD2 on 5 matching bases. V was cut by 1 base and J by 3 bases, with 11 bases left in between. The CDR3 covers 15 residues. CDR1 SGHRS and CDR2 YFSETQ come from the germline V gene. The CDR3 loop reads CASSLQRSNYNEQFF. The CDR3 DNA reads TGCGCCAGCAGCTTGCAGCGGAGCAACTACAATGAGCAGTTCTTC.

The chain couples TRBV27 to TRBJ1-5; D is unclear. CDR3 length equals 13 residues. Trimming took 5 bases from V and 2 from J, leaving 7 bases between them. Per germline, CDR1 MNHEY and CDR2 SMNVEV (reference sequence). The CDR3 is CASSLAGNQPQHF. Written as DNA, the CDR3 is TGTGCCAGCAGTCTCGCGGGCAATCAGCCCCAGCATTTT.

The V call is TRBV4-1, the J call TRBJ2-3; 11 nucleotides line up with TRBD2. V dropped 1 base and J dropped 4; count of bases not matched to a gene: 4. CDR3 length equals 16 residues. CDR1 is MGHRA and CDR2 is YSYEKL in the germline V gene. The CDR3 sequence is CASSQVLAGVADTQYF. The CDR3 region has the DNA TGCGCCAGCAGCCAAGTACTAGCGGGAGTAGCAGATACGCAGTATTTT.